The 32 T cell receptor beta chains reported below all come from one sample, sequenced in a study of cytomegalovirus exposure and HLA in healthy donors. In the PCR, 60 Vbeta and 13 Jbeta primers were used. TCRdb's table, derived via immunoSEQ multiplex PCR, lists solely in-frame clones and lacks some. Among fewer than 200,000 clones listed, roughly 90% were seen once. The material sequenced was PBMCs. Receptor source: a girl in the first two years of life in good health and CMV-seronegative.

The chain couples TRBV11-1 to TRBJ1-2; D is uncertain. Trimming removed 1 base at V and 5 bases at J, with 11 bases between. From germline, CDR1 is SGHAT and CDR2 FQDESV (reference sequence). This CDR3 is built from 14 residues. CDR3 region: CASSLGRTEYGYTF. In DNA, the CDR3 is TGTGCCAGCAGCTTAGGGAGGACGGAATATGGCTACACCTTC.

Of note for this clone: Since no conserved phenylalanine or tryptophan closes the CDR3, a read error is the likely cause. This chain links TRBV6-1 with TRBJ1-2; tentative D call: TRBD1 (6 bases). The CDR3 consists of 14 residues. Looked up from germline, CDR1 is MNHNS and CDR2 is SASEGT. The V and J ends lost 2 bases and 8 bases respectively, with 15 bases between them. This chain's CDR3 is CASSEFMGGLGYTL. The CDR3 DNA reads as TGTGCCAGCAGTGAATTTATGGGGGGGCTCGGCTACACCCTC.

This chain joins TRBV19 and TRBJ1-3; D remains ambiguous. CDR3 length equals 15 residues. With 8 bases removed from V and 4 bases from J, the gap between germline ends came to 18 bases. Germline loops: CDR1 LNHDA, CDR2 SQIVND (reference sequence). Here the CDR3 reads CASGDIWEAGNTIYF. In nucleotides, the CDR3 is TGTGCCAGTGGCGATATATGGGAGGCGGGAAACACCATATATTTT.

There are a few counts of this clone. This chain joins TRBV6-6 and TRBJ2-3; the D gene is possibly TRBD2 (5 bases). Germline values: CDR1 MNHNY, CDR2 SVGAGI (reference sequence). The ends were cut back, 4 bases at V and 4 bases at J, with 9 bases in the middle. The CDR3 runs 13 residues. This CDR3 reads CASSWRGPDTQYF. The DNA for the CDR3 is TGTGCCAGCAGTTGGCGAGGGCCAGATACGCAGTATTTT.

The rearrangement links TRBV29-1 to TRBJ2-3; no reliable D call. The CDR3 is made up of 14 amino acids. Per the germline V gene, CDR1 is SQVTM and CDR2 is ANQGSEA. Trimming pared 4 bases from V and 2 bases from J, leaving 13 bases between. The CDR3 reads CSVAKTLYTDTQYF. CDR3 DNA: TGCAGCGTTGCCAAAACCCTCTACACAGATACGCAGTATTTT.

Remarks on this clone: A read error may produce the germline difference seen at one junction end. The chain combines TRBV7-9 with TRBJ2-7; D gene unclear. The CDR3 loop spans 12 amino acids. Germline V CDR1 and CDR2: SEHNR, FQNEAQ (reference sequence). The CDR3 nucleotides are TGTTCCAGCATAGGAGTCGGGTACGAGCAGTACTTC. Protein product: CSSIGVGYEQYF.

The rearrangement uses TRBV7-2 and TRBJ1-1, with D uncertain. The CDR3 totals 13 residues. CDR1 is SGHTA and CDR2 is FQGNSA in the germline V gene. Trimming removed 3 bases at V and 4 bases at J, with 9 bases between. The CDR3 sequence is CASSLWEATEAFF. CDR3 coding DNA: TGTGCCAGCAGCTTGTGGGAGGCCACTGAAGCTTTCTTT.

This chain joins TRBV28 and TRBJ1-3; possible D gene TRBD1, 5 bases. This CDR3 region has 13 residues. V was trimmed by 6 bases and J by 3 bases, leaving 9 bases between them. Germline V gene lookup returns CDR1 MDHEN and CDR2 SYDVKM. The CDR3 DNA reads TGTGCCAGCAGCTTAAGGGGTGGAAACACCATATATTTT. Amino acid sequence: CASSLRGGNTIYF.

The chain has TRBV10-3 and TRBJ2-3; D perhaps matches TRBD2 (5 bases). V lost 2 bases and J lost 2, with 11 bases in between. The CDR3 spans 15 residues. Germline CDR1 and CDR2: ENHRY and SYGVKD. The CDR3 nucleotides read TGTGCCATCAGTGAGGCCCAAGCGGTCACAGATACGCAGTATTTT. Its protein is CAISEAQAVTDTQYF.

The chain is built from TRBV11-1 and TRBJ2-5; TRBD1 matches 7 bases. The CDR3 spans 16 residues. Trimming took 5 bases from V and 0 from J; bases not matched to a gene: 9. Germline V gene sequence: CDR1 SGHAT, CDR2 FQDESV (reference sequence). CDR3 DNA: TGTGCCAGCAGCCCCATGACAGGGAGTCACCAAGAGACCCAGTACTTC. This codes for CASSPMTGSHQETQYF.

The chain links TRBV21-1 to TRBJ1-4; the table gives TRBD1 as D, unverified against the DNA. TRBV21-1 is deemed a pseudogene. The CDR3 loop spans 22 amino acids. In DNA, the CDR3 is TGTGCCAGCAGCAAATTTTGCAGGAGACAGGGACCAGAGGCGTCAACTAATGAAAAACTGTTTTTT. This encodes CASSKFCRRQGPEASTNEKLFF.

J is TRBJ2-7 and V is TRBV5-6; 7 nucleotides align to TRBD1. Per the germline V gene, CDR1 is SGHDT and CDR2 is YYEEEE. The CDR3 has 15 amino acids. Losses at the gene ends were 1 base for V and 3 bases for J; bases not matched to a gene: 7. The CDR3 bases are TGTGCCAGCAGCTTGTCGTTGGGACAGAGCTACGAGCAGTACTTC. Its translation: CASSLSLGQSYEQYF.

The V call is TRBV6-6, the J call TRBJ1-6; D uncertain. The CDR3 extends over 16 amino acids. The V end lost 4 bases, the J end lost 9 bases, and 19 bases lay between the germline ends. Germline CDR1 and CDR2: MNHNY and SVGAGI (reference sequence). CDR3 residues: CASSWYSKLRGSPLHF. The CDR3 bases are TGTGCCAGCAGTTGGTACAGCAAATTACGGGGTTCACCCCTCCACTTT.

The chain has TRBV7-7 and TRBJ2-5; perhaps TRBD1 as D (7 bases). This CDR3 region has 16 residues. Germline V gene lookup returns CDR1 SSHAT and CDR2 FNYEAQ (reference sequence). The germline V and J ends were trimmed by 4 bases and 5 bases, with 20 bases remaining between them. The DNA for the CDR3 is TGTGCCAGCAGCTCTAAAGCGGAGGGGGCCGGGGAGACCCAGTACTTC. It encodes CASSSKAEGAGETQYF.

This sequence joins TRBV6-1 and TRBJ2-2; 7 nucleotides line up with TRBD1. The CDR3 spans 15 residues. V trimming: 8 bases; J trimming: 4 bases; junction bases outside the gene matches: 10. Germline CDR1 is MNHNS and CDR2 is SASEGT. Here the CDR3 DNA reads TGTGCCAGCCCTATTGGACAGGCGGGCACCGGGGAGCTGTTTTTT. Protein product: CASPIGQAGTGELFF.

CDR3 in DNA: TGTGCCAGTAGACGTGGAGGGTCGGGCGGGGAGCTGTTTTTT. Protein: CASRRGGSGGELFF. This sequence joins TRBV19 and TRBJ2-2, with a possible D match to TRBD2 (6 bases). The CDR3 is 14 amino acids. CDR1 LNHDA and CDR2 SQIVND come from the germline V gene (reference sequence). V lost 6 bases, J lost 7 bases, and 15 bases lay in between.

The chain recombines TRBV7-8 with TRBJ2-3; D may be TRBD2 (6 bases). Germline V gives CDR1 SGHVS, CDR2 FQNEAQ. Trimming left V 4 bases short and J 3 bases short, with 17 bases between. There are 16 residues in the CDR3. As DNA, the CDR3 is TGTGCCAGCAGCTCGCGACCGGGACTTCGTACAGATACGCAGTATTTT. It encodes CASSSRPGLRTDTQYF.

The chain uses TRBV19 and TRBJ1-2, with a possible D match to TRBD1 (6 bases). With 7 bases removed from V and 2 bases from J, the gap between germline ends came to 17 bases. Germline V gives CDR1 LNHDA, CDR2 SQIVND (reference sequence). The CDR3 covers 15 residues. In DNA form, the CDR3 reads TGTGCCAGTACCGACAGGACGCCTTACAACTATGGCTACACCTTC. Protein product: CASTDRTPYNYGYTF.

CDR3 loop: CASSPYTNLLMVNEQFF. The CDR3 DNA sequence: TGTGCCAGCTCACCATATACTAACCTCCTGATGGTGAATGAGCAGTTCTTC. This sequence joins TRBV18 and TRBJ2-1; D gene unclear. In germline, CDR1 is KGHSH, CDR2 LQKENI. Deletions cut 2 bases from V and 7 bases from J, with 21 bases between. The CDR3 consists of 17 residues. The whole variable domain, remainder taken from reference TRBV18 and TRBJ2-1, is NAGVMQNPRHLVRRRGQEARLRCSPMKGHSHVYWYRQLPEEGLKFMVYLQKENIIDESGMPKERFSAEFPKEGPSILRIQQVVRGDSAAYFCASSPYTNLLMVNEQFFGPGTRLTVL.

This clone showed up just a few times. V is TRBV5-1 and J is TRBJ1-6, with TRBD1 matching over 7 bases. The CDR3 sequence is 14 residues long. The V segment lost 3 bases and the J segment 5 bases; nucleotides outside the gene matches: 2. Germline V gene data show CDR1 as SGHRS and CDR2 as YFSETQ. The CDR3 protein is CASSYGQDNSPLHF. CDR3 nucleotides: TGCGCCAGCAGCTACGGACAGGATAATTCACCCCTCCACTTT.

The rearrangement uses TRBV6-1 and TRBJ2-1, with TRBD1 matching over 9 bases. V shed 2 bases and J 3 bases; nucleotides not matched to a gene: 2. The CDR3 loop spans 15 amino acids. CDR1 is MNHNS and CDR2 is SASEGT in the germline V gene. This chain's CDR3 is CASSERGQGYNEQFF. In DNA, the CDR3 is TGTGCCAGCAGTGAAAGGGGACAGGGCTACAATGAGCAGTTCTTC.

The rearrangement joins TRBV10-3 to TRBJ2-3; 10 bases are a match to TRBD1. This CDR3 contains 15 residues. Trimming cost V 6 bases and J 5 bases; bases outside gene matches: 8. Germline V gene lookup returns CDR1 ENHRY and CDR2 SYGVKD. DNA for the CDR3: TGTGCCATCAGCCCCGGGACAGGGGTTAGAGATACGCAGTATTTT. Translation gives CAISPGTGVRDTQYF.

The rearrangement links TRBV7-6 to TRBJ1-3; the D gene is possibly TRBD1 (5 bases). The CDR3 is made up of 15 amino acids. From germline, CDR1 is SGHVS and CDR2 FNYEAQ. The V and J ends lost 0 bases and 9 bases respectively, with 15 bases between them. The CDR3 DNA reads TGTGCCAGCAGCTTAGCGTTGGGGCACACAGCCACCATATATTTT. It translates to CASSLALGHTATIYF.

The chain joins TRBV7-9 to TRBJ1-2; possibly TRBD1 for D (5 bases). Germline loops: CDR1 SEHNR, CDR2 FQNEAQ (reference sequence). This CDR3 has 14 residues. CDR3 in amino acids: CSCGERGRHYGYTF. As DNA, the CDR3 is TGTTCCTGCGGGGAGAGGGGCAGACACTATGGCTACACCTTC. The full variable domain, rest sourced from reference TRBV7-9 and TRBJ1-2, is DTGVSQNPRHKITKRGQNVTFRCDPISEHNRLYWYRQTLGQGPEFLTYFQNEAQLEKSRLLSDRFSAERPKGSFSTLEIQRTEQGDSAMYLCSCGERGRHYGYTFGSGTRLTVV.

The chain couples TRBV7-9 to TRBJ1-1; weak D call: TRBD1 (6 bases). Germline V lookup: CDR1 SEHNR, CDR2 FQNEAQ (reference sequence). V lost 3 bases, J lost 4 bases, and 15 bases lay in between. CDR3 length: 15 amino acids. CDR3 sequence: CASSFLTGWTTEAFF. The CDR3 DNA reads TGTGCCAGCAGCTTCCTCACAGGGTGGACCACTGAAGCTTTCTTT.

The V and J genes are TRBV10-1 and TRBJ2-5; the match to TRBD2 covers 7 bases. Trimming took 4 bases from V and 5 from J; bases not matched to a gene: 1. CDR3 length: 12 residues. Looked up from germline, CDR1 is WNHNN and CDR2 is SYGVQD (reference sequence). The CDR3 DNA reads as TGCGCCAGCAGTGTGGGGGGGGAGACCCAGTACTTC. This translates into CASSVGGETQYF.

This clone was counted once. The V call is TRBV19, the J call TRBJ2-5, with 8 bases lining up with TRBD2. V lost 3 bases, J lost 2 bases, and 8 bases stayed unmatched. The CDR3 sequence is 16 residues long. Germline V gives CDR1 LNHDA, CDR2 SQIVND (reference sequence). Here the CDR3 DNA reads TGTGCCAGTAGTATTTGGTTCGGGACTAGTCAAGAGACCCAGTACTTC. Encoded protein: CASSIWFGTSQETQYF.

This sequence joins TRBV9 and TRBJ2-2; D is unclear. The CDR3 covers 13 residues. V was clipped by 0 bases and J by 4 bases, with 4 bases between them. The germline V gene has CDR1 SGDLS and CDR2 YYNGEE. This CDR3 is CASSVDITGELFF. Written as DNA, the CDR3 is TGTGCCAGCAGCGTAGATATCACCGGGGAGCTGTTTTTT. Looking up the rest from reference TRBV9 and TRBJ2-2 gives the full variable domain: DSGVTQTPKHLITATGQRVTLRCSPRSGDLSVYWYQQSLDQGLQFLIQYYNGEERAKGNILERFSAQQFPDLHSELNLSSLELGDSALYFCASSVDITGELFFGEGSRLTVL.

The rearrangement uses TRBV18 and TRBJ2-7; tentative D call: TRBD1 (5 bases). The V gene lost 3 bases and the J gene lost 3 bases, with 12 bases spanning the gap. This CDR3 has 14 residues. Looked up from germline, CDR1 is KGHSH and CDR2 is LQKENI. The CDR3 nucleotides are TGTGCCAGCTCACCCCGAAGCGACAGCTACGAGCAGTACTTC. Residues: CASSPRSDSYEQYF. Full variable domain (outside the CDR3, taken from reference TRBV18 and TRBJ2-7): NAGVMQNPRHLVRRRGQEARLRCSPMKGHSHVYWYRQLPEEGLKFMVYLQKENIIDESGMPKERFSAEFPKEGPSILRIQQVVRGDSAAYFCASSPRSDSYEQYFGPGTRLTVT.

The chain joins TRBV5-8 to TRBJ2-7; 10 bases map to TRBD1. The CDR3 loop spans 12 amino acids. Germline V lookup: CDR1 SGHTS, CDR2 YDEGEE. J was trimmed by 6 bases and V by 5 bases; bases with no gene match: 2. The CDR3 sequence is CASRRTGGEQYF. CDR3 in DNA: TGTGCCAGCAGGAGGACAGGGGGCGAGCAGTACTTC.

The rearrangement uses TRBV6-1 and TRBJ2-7, with D unresolved. The CDR3 has 15 residues. In germline, CDR1 is MNHNS, CDR2 SASEGT. The V and J ends lost 6 bases and 0 bases respectively, with 15 bases between them. The CDR3 DNA follows: TGTGCCAGCAGCTTGAGGATGGTCAGCTCCTACGAGCAGTACTTC. Its protein is CASSLRMVSSYEQYF.

The gene calls are TRBV7-9 and TRBJ2-7, with a possible D match to TRBD2 (5 bases). V was shortened by 5 bases and J by 3 bases, with 14 bases between the two germline ends. Germline V lookup: CDR1 SEHNR, CDR2 FQNEAQ (reference sequence). The CDR3 extends over 14 amino acids. The CDR3, as DNA: TGTGCCAGCAGCCCAAGCGAGGGATTCTACGAGCAGTACTTC. Translation: CASSPSEGFYEQYF.